These T cell receptor beta chains were read from a single sample in a study of blood T cells in healthy people across ages. TCRdb called the 5' RACE reads again in MiXCR, with one record for every CDR3 protein. The sample has 800,000 to 1,300,000 distinct CDR3 sequences, less than 25% seen once; the top ten hold approximately 0.71%. This sample was shared with a second study, whose subject was T cells of mothers and their children.

Source material: blood. These receptors were obtained from a girl aged 2-10 years in good health. Each CDR3 is given with its conserved first and last residue. The D gene is left open where the match is weak. A clone size is listed for some rows: how often the clone was seen (once, few, many), or a class if it is expanded.

>NA|TRBJ2-5|NA|TRBV12-3/TRBV12-4|15
TGTGCCAGCAGTTCGACACTCGCGCATGAGGAGACCCAGTACTTC
CASSSTLAHEETQYF
>NA|TRBJ2-7|TRBD1|TRBV11-1|14
TGTGCCAGCAGCCCCGGGACAGGGGACGGGGAGCAGTACTTC
CASSPGTGDGEQYF
>NA|TRBJ1-2|NA|TRBV10-3|14
TGTGCCATCTTAAGCAAAGGACCGTTGGGTGGCTACACCTTC
CAILSKGPLGGYTF
>many|TRBJ1-2|NA|TRBV4-3|15
TGCGCCAGCAGCCAAGATAGGGCCACGGGCTATGGCTACACCTTC
CASSQDRATGYGYTF
>NA|TRBJ2-5|NA|TRBV5-6|16
TGTGCCAGCAGCACCAGCGGCGAGGGCTTCCAAGAGACCCAGTACTTC
CASSTSGEGFQETQYF
>NA|TRBJ2-1|NA|TRBV9|15
TGCGCCAGCAGCGTAGGCGGGACAAGAGACAATGAGCAGTTCTTC
CASSVGGTRDNEQFF
>few|TRBJ1-5|TRBD1|TRBV28|18
TGTGCCAGCAGAACAGGGGCCCGCTACTCCCCCTATCATCAGCCCCAGCATTTT
CASRTGARYSPYHQPQHF
>NA|TRBJ1-6|NA|TRBV7-3|13
TGTGCCAGCAGCGAAGCCCCCCCTTCACCCCTCCACTTT
CASSEAPPSPLHF
>few|TRBJ2-1|NA|TRBV11-3|12
TGTGCCAGCAGCTTCCGGGGGTATGAGCAGTTCTTC
CASSFRGYEQFF
>few|TRBJ2-4|NA|TRBV5-6|15
TGTGCCAGCAGCTCCTATGGGATAGCCAAAAACATTCAGTACTTC
CASSSYGIAKNIQYF
>few|TRBJ2-5|TRBD2|TRBV29-1|14
TGCAGCGTTGAACGGGGGGGCCCGGGAGAGACCCAGTACTTC
CSVERGGPGETQYF
>NA|TRBJ2-3|TRBD2|TRBV7-2|19
TGTGCCAGCAGCTCCTCCGGGACTAGCATAATTTTGGGCACAGATACGCAGTATTTT
CASSSSGTSIILGTDTQYF